These T cell receptor beta chains were read from a single sample in a study of OX40 agonist ivuxolimab in advanced cancers. Libraries were prepared by immunoSEQ multiplex PCR; TCRdb keeps only in-frame clonotypes and omits some of them. The repertoire holds tens of thousands of clones, around nine tenths seen once, with more than 2.5% in the top ten. This sample comprised CD4+ or CD8+ T cells sorted from blood, obtained in a trial of the OX40 agonist ivuxolimab. Receptor source: an adult with an advanced solid tumor such as melanoma, head and neck, liver or kidney cancer. Both conserved end residues are part of each CDR3. Fields, in order: D gene, V gene, clone size, J gene, CDR3 protein, CDR3 DNA. The D gene is left open where the match is weak. Clone size, where shown, is once, few, many, or a class for clones that have expanded.

>NA|TRBV2|NA|TRBJ2-5
CAWGAQQETQYF
TGTGCTTGGGGGGCCCAGCAAGAGACCCAGTACTTC
>TRBD2|TRBV6-6|NA|TRBJ2-1
CASRSSGTSYNEQFF
TGTGCCAGCAGGTCTAGCGGGACCTCCTACAATGAGCAGTTCTTC
>NA|TRBV5-4|NA|TRBJ2-3
CASSLDSRSTDTQYF
TGTGCCAGCAGCTTGGATAGCCGAAGCACAGATACGCAGTATTTT
>NA|TRBV7-3|NA|TRBJ2-2
CASSLYSNTGELFF
TGTGCCAGCAGCCTCTACTCGAACACCGGGGAGCTGTTTTTT
>NA|TRBV6-1|NA|TRBJ2-1
CASSLRLNNEQFF
TGTGCCAGCAGCCTGAGGCTAAACAATGAGCAGTTCTTC
>NA|TRBV7-3|NA|TRBJ2-1
CASSSQGGEQFF
TGTGCCAGCAGCAGTCAGGGAGGCGAGCAGTTCTTC
>NA|TRBV2|few|TRBJ1-1
CASSGGRGGLDTEAFF
TGTGCCAGCAGTGGGGGCCGTGGAGGGTTGGACACTGAAGCTTTCTTT
>TRBD1|TRBV4-2|NA|TRBJ1-1
CASSPRGTANTEAFF
TGTGCCAGCAGCCCGAGGGGGACAGCGAACACTGAAGCTTTCTTT
>NA|TRBV5-1|once|TRBJ1-1
CASRMKTDQAFF
TGCGCCAGCCGGATGAAGACAGACCAAGCTTTCTTT
>NA|TRBV6-5|NA|TRBJ1-2
CASSYSGNGYTF
TGTGCCAGCAGTTACTCTGGCAATGGCTACACCTTC
>NA|TRBV19|once|TRBJ2-7
CASSIKGYEQYF
TGTGCCAGTAGTATTAAGGGCTACGAGCAGTACTTC
>NA|TRBV28|NA|TRBJ2-2
CASSLGVGELFF
TGTGCCAGCAGTTTAGGAGTCGGGGAGCTGTTTTTT
>NA|TRBV30|NA|TRBJ2-7
CAWSTPGGNREQYF
TGTGCCTGGAGTACCCCCGGAGGGAACCGCGAGCAGTACTTC
>NA|TRBV6-6|NA|TRBJ1-3
CASSYAGSGNTIYF
TGTGCCAGCAGTTACGCAGGCTCTGGAAACACCATATATTTT
>TRBD2|TRBV28|NA|TRBJ2-7
CASSLGLAGTIQALFEQYF
TGTGCCAGCAGTTTGGGACTAGCGGGCACGATCCAAGCCTTGTTCGAGCAGTACTTC
>NA|TRBV2|NA|TRBJ1-2
CASSVGYGYTF
TGTGCCAGCAGTGTGGGCTATGGCTACACCTTC
>NA|TRBV12-5|NA|TRBJ2-5
CASGLGETQYF
TGTGCTAGTGGTTTGGGAGAGACCCAGTACTTC
>TRBD1|TRBV19|few|TRBJ1-5
CASSTTGGRQPQHF
TGTGCCAGTAGTACCACAGGGGGCAGGCAGCCCCAGCATTTT
>TRBD1|TRBV25-1|NA|TRBJ2-1
CASSGDRYNEQFF
TGTGCCAGCAGTGGGGACAGGTACAATGAGCAGTTCTTC
>NA|TRBV30|few|TRBJ1-1
CAWSVPGRNTEAFF
TGTGCCTGGAGTGTACCGGGCAGGAACACTGAAGCTTTCTTT
>NA|TRBV6-5|NA|TRBJ2-7
CASRENYEQYF
TGTGCCAGCAGGGAAAACTACGAGCAGTACTTC
>NA|TRBV11-1|once|TRBJ2-7
CASSLDTLYEQYF
TGTGCCAGCAGCTTAGACACCTTGTACGAGCAGTACTTC
>NA|TRBV5-1|NA|TRBJ2-3
CASTMGGLDTQYF
TGCGCCAGCACTATGGGGGGCCTAGATACGCAGTATTTT
>TRBD2|TRBV7-3|NA|TRBJ2-5
CASSKTSGYQETQYF
TGTGCCAGCAGCAAGACTAGCGGCTACCAAGAGACCCAGTACTTC
>NA|TRBV6-1|NA|TRBJ2-7
CASSPPVGYEQYF
TGTGCCAGCAGTCCCCCGGTCGGCTACGAGCAGTACTTC
>NA|TRBV6-1|NA|TRBJ2-1
CASTGSGGGGDEQFF
TGTGCCAGCACCGGGTCCGGGGGTGGCGGCGATGAGCAGTTCTTC
>NA|TRBV28|NA|TRBJ2-5
CASSFSGRVTQQETQYF
TGTGCCAGCAGTTTTTCCGGTCGGGTAACCCAACAAGAGACCCAGTACTTC
>NA|TRBV25-1|NA|TRBJ2-3
CASTASTDTQYF
TGTGCCAGCACCGCTAGCACAGATACGCAGTATTTT
>NA|TRBV30|once|TRBJ2-1
CAWGKGAGSNEQFF
TGTGCCTGGGGCAAAGGGGCGGGTAGCAATGAGCAGTTCTTC
>NA|TRBV7-9|many|TRBJ1-2
CASSPGGMRGYTF
TGTGCCAGCAGCCCCGGTGGCATGAGGGGCTACACCTTC
>NA|TRBV18|NA|TRBJ1-2
CASSPVRPGYGYTF
TGTGCCAGCTCACCCGTCCGCCCGGGTTATGGCTACACCTTC
>NA|TRBV5-6|NA|TRBJ1-1
CASSFLEGRVFAFF
TGTGCCAGCAGCTTTCTTGAGGGACGCGTGTTTGCTTTCTTT
>TRBD1|TRBV10-1|NA|TRBJ2-5
CASSDTGTEETQYF
TGCGCCAGCAGTGACACCGGGACAGAAGAGACCCAGTACTTC
>NA|TRBV28|NA|TRBJ1-3
CASSLDRRGNTIYF
TGTGCCAGCAGTCTGGACAGACGGGGAAACACCATATATTTT
>TRBD2|TRBV10-3|NA|TRBJ2-7
CAIRVASGSNEQYF
TGTGCCATCAGAGTCGCTAGCGGGAGTAACGAGCAGTACTTC